These 26 T cell receptor beta chains originate from one sample sequenced in a study of metastatic and nonmetastatic thyroid tumors. The entire patient cohort was treatment-naive prior to thyroid surgery. TCRdb reanalyzed the PCR reads with MiXCR. The sample contains 7,700 or so clones, 29% of which appear only once. The sample comprised tumor tissue. The receptor set was obtained from a female donor with papillary thyroid cancer or a benign thyroid nodule (not recorded which). Some clones in this sample may be carry-over from other donors' samples.

This chain connects TRBV11-2 to TRBJ1-2, with D tentatively TRBD1 (6 bases). With 4 bases removed from V and 4 bases from J, the gap between germline ends came to 10 bases. Germline CDR1 is SGHAT and CDR2 is FQNNGV. This CDR3 spans 13 amino acids. CDR3 in DNA: TGTGCCAGCAGCTCCGGGACAACCTATGGCTACACCTTC. Translated, it gives CASSSGTTYGYTF.

On this clone: This is likely a read error, given that the CDR3 carries no conserved phenylalanine or tryptophan at its end. The chain carries TRBV12-3 or TRBV12-4 and TRBJ1-2, with a weak D call TRBD1 (5 bases). With 5 bases removed from V and 10 bases from J, the gap between germline ends came to 26 bases. The CDR3 contains 16 residues. CDR3 DNA: TGTGCCAGCAGTGAATTGGGGCTGGGGTCTAACTATTACTACACCCTC. Translating it yields CASSELGLGSNYYYTL.

This clone was picked up many times. This chain joins TRBV7-1 and TRBJ2-3, with TRBD2 identical over 15 bases. TRBV7-1 is filed as an ORF, its function uncertain. CDR3 length: 19 amino acids. V gave up 2 bases and J gave up 4 bases; unmatched junction bases: 10. The CDR3 nucleotides read TGTGCCAGCAGCTCACCCCGGACTAGCGGGAGGGCCAGGGCAGATACGCAGTATTTT. Its translation is CASSSPRTSGRARADTQYF.

The chain carries TRBV7-2 and TRBJ1-1, with D unclear. Between the trimmed V and J ends, which lost 1 base and 0 bases, there was a span of 3 bases. The length of the CDR3 is 13 residues. Per germline, CDR1 SGHTA and CDR2 FQGNSA. CDR3 in amino acids: CASSLELNTEAFF. The CDR3 DNA is TGTGCCAGCAGCTTAGAATTGAACACTGAAGCTTTCTTT. The full variable domain, with the rest looked up from reference TRBV7-2 and TRBJ1-1, is GAGVSQSPSNKVTEKGKDVELRCDPISGHTALYWYRQSLGQGLEFLIYFQGNSAPDKSGLPSDRFSAERTGGSVSTLTIQRTQQEDSAVYLCASSLELNTEAFFGQGTRLTVV.

The chain uses TRBV11-2 and TRBJ2-5; 13 bases align to TRBD2. Germline loops: CDR1 SGHAT, CDR2 FQNNGV. The V gene end was trimmed by 5 bases and the J gene end by 5 bases; junction bases not matched to a gene: 11. This CDR3 region has 17 residues. This chain's CDR3 is CASSPGLAGVGRETQYF. CDR3 bases: TGTGCCAGCAGCCCCGGACTAGCGGGAGTTGGGAGGGAGACCCAGTACTTC. The entire variable domain, with the rest obtained from reference TRBV11-2 and TRBJ2-5, is as follows: EAGVAQSPRYKIIEKRQSVAFWCNPISGHATLYWYQQILGQGPKLLIQFQNNGVVDDSQLPKDRFSAERLKGVDSTLKIQPAKLEDSAVYLCASSPGLAGVGRETQYFGPGTRLLVL.

V gene TRBV19 combines with J gene TRBJ1-5; TRBD1 might be the D (6 bases). V was trimmed by 5 bases and J by 2 bases, leaving 10 bases between them. This CDR3 is 14 amino acids long. Germline assignment: CDR1 LNHDA and CDR2 SQIVND (reference sequence). CDR3 nucleotide sequence: TGTGCCAGTAGTCGCAGGGGAGGCAATCAGCCCCAGCATTTT. Encoded protein: CASSRRGGNQPQHF.

This clone has just one count. The CDR3 DNA follows: TGCAGTGCTAGAGGCACCCTCCACTATGGCTACACCTTC. It specifies CSARGTLHYGYTF. The V and J genes are TRBV20-1 and TRBJ1-2; unclear D gene. The CDR3 consists of 13 residues. Germline CDR1 DFQATT, CDR2 SNEGSKA (reference sequence). V lost 1 base, J lost 3 bases, and 9 bases lay in between.

The CDR3 coding sequence is TGTGCCAGCAGTTTAGGCGGGAGGACTAATGAAAAACTGTTTTTT. Amino acids: CASSLGGRTNEKLFF. The J gene is TRBJ1-4, the V gene TRBV12-3 or TRBV12-4, with unresolved D. CDR3 length equals 15 residues. V gave up 1 base and J gave up 2 bases, with 8 bases separating them.

This clone appeared a few times. The gene calls are TRBV6-1 and TRBJ1-2, with D unresolved. The CDR3 extends over 14 amino acids. The V gene lost 7 bases and the J gene lost 6 bases, with 18 bases spanning the gap. Germline values: CDR1 MNHNS, CDR2 SASEGT. For the CDR3, the DNA is TGTGCCAGCAAAGAAGAGGAAAACGTCCATGGCTACACCTTC. Protein: CASKEEENVHGYTF.

The table lists this clone with a count of one. The junction and the germline gene differ at one end; a read error may be behind it. The chain recombines TRBV5-1 with TRBJ2-7; a weak D match, TRBD1 (5 bases). The CDR3 length is 17 residues. CDR1 SGHRS and CDR2 YFSETQ come from the germline V gene. CDR3 amino acids: CASSLAPAGYLGYEQYF. Here the CDR3 DNA reads TGCGCCAGTAGCTTGGCCCCCGCAGGGTATCTTGGTTACGAGCAGTACTTC.

This chain links TRBV30 with TRBJ2-7, with 9 bases matching TRBD2. From germline, CDR1 is GTSNPN and CDR2 SVGIG (reference sequence). J gave up 5 bases and V 0 bases, and 2 bases lay outside the gene matches. The CDR3 is 13 amino acids. The CDR3 loop reads CAWSVSSGNEQYF. The CDR3 nucleotides are TGTGCCTGGAGTGTATCTAGCGGGAACGAGCAGTACTTC.

This sequence joins TRBV5-1 and TRBJ2-3; 8 bases are shared with TRBD2. CDR1 and CDR2 (germline): SGHRS, YFSETQ. This CDR3 contains 16 residues. V gave up 1 base and J gave up 1 base; unmatched junction bases: 5. The CDR3 loop is CASSLLPAGGTDTQYF. Written as DNA, the CDR3 is TGCGCCAGCAGCTTGCTCCCAGCGGGAGGCACAGATACGCAGTATTTT.

Concerning this clone: Other DNA sequences in this specimen translate into the identical CDR3. This chain connects TRBV7-2 to TRBJ1-1, with a possible D match to TRBD1 (5 bases). This CDR3 region has 15 residues. Per germline, CDR1 SGHTA and CDR2 FQGNSA. V was cut by 6 bases and J by 2 bases, with 16 bases left in between. This CDR3 reads CASSSLLGLNTEAFF. The DNA of the CDR3 is TGTGCCAGCAGTTCCTTGCTGGGACTAAACACTGAAGCTTTCTTT.

This clone came up a few times. CDR3 coding DNA: TGTGCCACCAAGTTACCAGCGGGACAGGGGGCAGGGGGCTACACCTTC. Translated, it gives CATKLPAGQGAGGYTF. V is TRBV28 and J is TRBJ1-2; TRBD1 matches at 12 bases. Germline CDR1 is MDHEN and CDR2 is SYDVKM. Trimming at V came to 10 bases and at J to 8 bases, leaving 17 bases not matched to a gene. The CDR3 has 16 amino acids.

CDR3 region: CSASSGEESSPLHF. The CDR3 coding sequence is TGCAGTGCGTCCTCGGGGGAGGAGTCCTCACCCCTCCACTTT. The rearrangement joins TRBV20-1 to TRBJ1-6, with D possibly matching TRBD1 (5 bases). This CDR3 spans 14 amino acids. Germline-derived CDR1 and CDR2 are DFQATT and SNEGSKA (reference sequence). Trimming took 6 bases from V and 10 from J, leaving 19 bases between them.

This chain uses TRBV7-2 with TRBJ2-7; no definite D call. Trimming cost V 1 base and J 3 bases, with 13 bases left between them. Per germline, CDR1 SGHTA and CDR2 FQGNSA. The CDR3 has 15 amino acids. CDR3 sequence (DNA): TGTGCCAGCAGCTTAGGGCCACCCAGGAACTACGAGCAGTACTTC. It encodes CASSLGPPRNYEQYF.

This clone was detected a few times. CDR3 nucleotides: TGTGCCAGCAGTTGGGACGGAGGGCGTGAGCAGTACTTC. Protein: CASSWDGGREQYF. This rearrangement joins TRBV6-5 to TRBJ2-7, with D maybe TRBD2 (6 bases). Trimming took 4 bases from V and 7 from J, leaving 14 bases between them. The germline V gene has CDR1 MNHEY and CDR2 SVGAGI. There are 13 residues in the CDR3.

The chain uses TRBV5-1 and TRBJ2-3; 13 bases fit TRBD2. Germline CDR1 SGHRS, CDR2 YFSETQ. After removal of 6 bases from V and 3 bases from J, the junction contained 7 bases not matched to a gene. The CDR3 consists of 16 residues. CDR3 DNA sequence: TGCGCCAGCACCTTTCGGACTAGCGGGGGTACAGATACGCAGTATTTT. It is translated as CASTFRTSGGTDTQYF.

This clone is classed as medium-sized. V usage is TRBV6-4 and J usage is TRBJ2-5; no definite D call. Germline lookup yields CDR1 MRHNA and CDR2 SNTAGT. The CDR3 is 13 amino acids. Trimming removed 3 bases at V and 5 bases at J, with 10 bases between. The CDR3 sequence: CASSEDQGETQYF. The CDR3 DNA reads as TGTGCCAGCAGTGAAGACCAAGGGGAGACCCAGTACTTC.

This clone occurred once. The CDR3 does not end in the conserved phenylalanine or tryptophan, so this is likely a read error. The rearrangement links TRBV9 to TRBJ2-1; D is ambiguous. The CDR3 has 15 amino acids. Germline-derived CDR1 and CDR2 are SGDLS and YYNGEE. CDR3: CAISVGVRLYNEQFL. CDR3 bases: TGTGCCATCAGCGTAGGCGTGAGACTCTACAATGAGCAGTTCCTC.

This chain joins TRBV6-1 and TRBJ2-1, with a weak D call TRBD2 (6 bases). The CDR3 extends over 13 amino acids. CDR1 MNHNS and CDR2 SASEGT come from the germline V gene. V gave up 6 bases and J gave up 5 bases, with 11 bases separating them. This chain's CDR3 is CASRRGSDNEQFF. CDR3 nucleotides: TGTGCCAGCAGGCGGGGATCAGACAATGAGCAGTTCTTC.

This clone was picked up one time. This may come from a read error, since a much larger clone is one base off. The rearrangement uses TRBV19 and TRBJ2-2, with 8 bases fitting TRBD1. Germline V gene lookup returns CDR1 LNHDA and CDR2 SQIVND (reference sequence). The CDR3 runs to 14 residues. The CDR3 loop reads CASSGLTGAGELLF. Here the CDR3 DNA reads TGTGCCAGTAGTGGATTGACAGGGGCCGGGGAGCTGCTTTTT. The full variable domain, rest sourced from reference TRBV19 and TRBJ2-2, is DGGITQSPKYLFRKEGQNVTLSCEQNLNHDAMYWYRQDPGQGLRLIYYSQIVNDFQKGDIAEGYSVSREKKESFPLTVTSAQKNPTAFYLCASSGLTGAGELLFGEGSRLTVL.

Concerning this clone itself: One end of the junction is discordant with germline, which a read error may explain. This chain uses TRBV11-2 with TRBJ2-1; D may match TRBD1 or TRBD2 (6 bases each). Germline CDR1 and CDR2: SGHAT and FQNNGV. This CDR3 has 17 residues. The CDR3 region is CASSFERGLSSYNGQFF. For the CDR3, the DNA is TGTGCCAGCAGCTTCGAACGGGGGCTTAGCTCCTACAATGGGCAGTTCTTC.

Details on this clone: A much bigger clone sits one base away, suggesting this may be a read error. The rearrangement joins TRBV11-3 to TRBJ2-5; TRBD2 is a possible D gene (5 bases). V dropped 6 bases and J dropped 0 bases, with 20 bases sitting between them. The CDR3 totals 17 residues. Looked up from germline, CDR1 is SGHNT and CDR2 is YENEEA. The CDR3 loop is CASSFLSSTRYQETQYF. The CDR3 coding sequence is TGTGCCAGCAGTTTCCTTTCTAGCACCCGGTACCAAGAGACCCAGTACTTC.

This clone is labeled as large (0.1 to 1%). V usage is TRBV28 and J usage is TRBJ1-1; the D is unclear. The germline gives CDR1 MDHEN, CDR2 SYDVKM. With 2 bases removed from V and 0 bases from J, the gap between germline ends came to 10 bases. The CDR3 loop spans 15 amino acids. The CDR3 coding sequence is TGTGCCAGCAGTTTACTACAGTCCATGAACACTGAAGCTTTCTTT. This codes for CASSLLQSMNTEAFF.

By sample share, this clone is medium-sized. The rearrangement uses TRBV2 and TRBJ2-5; 7 nucleotides match TRBD1. This CDR3 is built from 16 residues. Germline CDR1 SNHLY, CDR2 FYNNEI. Trimming at V came to 2 bases and at J to 5 bases, leaving 11 bases not matched to a gene. CDR3 sequence reads: CASSEFGRSRGETQYF. CDR3 sequence (DNA): TGTGCCAGCAGTGAATTTGGCCGTTCCAGGGGGGAGACCCAGTACTTC.